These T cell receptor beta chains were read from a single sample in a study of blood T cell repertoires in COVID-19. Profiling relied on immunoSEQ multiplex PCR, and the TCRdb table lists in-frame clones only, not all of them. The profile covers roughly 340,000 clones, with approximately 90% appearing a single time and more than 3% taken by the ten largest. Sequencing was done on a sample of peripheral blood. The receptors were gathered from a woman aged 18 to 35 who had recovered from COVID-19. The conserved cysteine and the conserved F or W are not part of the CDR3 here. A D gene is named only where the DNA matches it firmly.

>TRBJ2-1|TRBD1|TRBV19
ASSQGQGGTYNEQF
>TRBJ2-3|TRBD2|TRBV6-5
ASSETSGAIDTQY
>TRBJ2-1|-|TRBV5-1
ASSSQTGGNEQF
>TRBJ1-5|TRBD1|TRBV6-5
ASSSVPGQSNQPQH
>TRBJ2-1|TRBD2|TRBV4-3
ASSQFGLAGYNEQF
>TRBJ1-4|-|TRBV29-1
SVEMGAGNEKLF
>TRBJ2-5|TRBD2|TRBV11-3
ASSFPGLVRETQY
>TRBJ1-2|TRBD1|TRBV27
ASSLTSGGYNYGYT
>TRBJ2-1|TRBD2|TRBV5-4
ASSLIAGGGQF
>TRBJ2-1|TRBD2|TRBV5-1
ASSLRGPGLASDEQF
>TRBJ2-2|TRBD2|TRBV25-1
ASSASWGGFTGELF
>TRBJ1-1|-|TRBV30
AWSVLRQTAF
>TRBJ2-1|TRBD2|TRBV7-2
ASSRKGLADYNEQF
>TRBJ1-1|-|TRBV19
ASSIDTLRRTTLNTEAF
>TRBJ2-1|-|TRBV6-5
ASSLRQDSYNEQF
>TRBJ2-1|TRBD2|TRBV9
ASSVGRASGSFFDEQF
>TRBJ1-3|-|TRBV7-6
ASSSPPHRSGNTIY
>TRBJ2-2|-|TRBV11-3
ASSLLTSFVRTGKLF
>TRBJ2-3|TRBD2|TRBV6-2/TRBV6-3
ASSYVAGRGYTQY
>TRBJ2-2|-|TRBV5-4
ASSFGGVVNTGELF
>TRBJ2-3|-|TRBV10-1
ATRTGNTQY
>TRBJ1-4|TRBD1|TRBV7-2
ASSLLGRGRGEKLF
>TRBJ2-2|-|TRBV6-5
ASSPRRSSTGELF
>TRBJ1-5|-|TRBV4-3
ASSFRTGGQPQH
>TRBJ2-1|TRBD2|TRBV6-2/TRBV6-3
ASSLLRTSTNNEQF
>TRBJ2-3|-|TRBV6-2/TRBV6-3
ASSYLSDTQY
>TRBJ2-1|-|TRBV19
ASSNLRRNHNEQF
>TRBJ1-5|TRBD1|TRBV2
ASSAQGAGQPQH
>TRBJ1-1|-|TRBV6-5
ASSYSWGESAEAF
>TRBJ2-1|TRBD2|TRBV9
ASSPGGGTSREQF
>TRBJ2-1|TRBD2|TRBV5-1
ASSKGLAGAYNEQF
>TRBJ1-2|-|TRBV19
ASSIAAGVYGYT
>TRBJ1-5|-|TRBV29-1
SVQTDSSEQPQH
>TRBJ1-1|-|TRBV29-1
SATENTEAF
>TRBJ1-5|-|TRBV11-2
ASSLVGRAQPQH
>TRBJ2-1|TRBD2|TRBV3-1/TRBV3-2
ASSQDRLAGDYNEQF
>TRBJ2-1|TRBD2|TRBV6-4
ASSDIDRGRLAGGPRNEQF
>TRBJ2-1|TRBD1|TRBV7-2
ASSPGGTYNEQF
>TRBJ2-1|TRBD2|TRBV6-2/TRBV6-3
ASGSSGNEQF
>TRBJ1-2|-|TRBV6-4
ASSEGRNYGYT
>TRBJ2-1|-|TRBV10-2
ASSRDSPHEQF
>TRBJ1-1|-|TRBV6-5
ASSAGLSEAF
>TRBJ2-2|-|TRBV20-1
SATSGGELF